This record concerns one T cell receptor (beta chain) sequence. Its antigen remains unknown. The source of the sample is a study of blood T cells in healthy people across ages. Whole-study results and caveats: A roughly linear age-dependent decrease characterized TCR beta diversity per million T cells.

The CDR3 consists of 16 residues. Per germline, CDR1 LNHDA and CDR2 SQIVND (reference sequence). The V gene lost 3 bases and the J gene lost 1 base, with 15 bases spanning the gap. Using a J-beta primer mix together with a sample-barcoded 5' primer, a second PCR was run for about 6 to 11 cycles. TCRdb analysed the 5' RACE reads with MiXCR anew, one entry per CDR3 protein. Among about 1.6 million distinct CDR3 sequences listed, about 31% were seen once. The clonotype originates from a woman aged 25 to 45 in good health. The chain couples TRBV19 to TRBJ1-1; D is unresolved. The sample consisted of blood. CDR3 in amino acids: CASSIRTFRPNTEAFF. As DNA, the CDR3 is TGTGCCAGTAGTATCCGGACGTTCAGACCGAACACTGAAGCTTTCTTT.